The clone carrying this TCR beta chain showed up just once. Treatment described: roughly 19 received Ad26.COV2.S at low or high dose, single or two shots; a few received placebo; per-sample allocation not given. Sampling was done on day 63 after the first vaccine or placebo injection. Clones were read by immunoSEQ multiplex PCR, and TCRdb kept only the in-frame ones, dropping some. The repertoire holds about 680,000 clones, with roughly 90% as singletons. The CDR3 loop spans 15 amino acids. Looked up from germline, CDR1 is LNHNV and CDR2 is YYDKDF (reference sequence). V was clipped by 4 bases and J by 3 bases, with 12 bases between them. The data are from a study of Ad26.COV2.S vaccination and SARS-CoV-2 variants.

The source was peripheral blood, collected in a trial of Ad26.COV2.S vaccine versus placebo. V and J are TRBV15 and TRBJ1-4; no definite D call. The source of this sequence is a person between 18 and 59 years old who received the Ad26.COV2.S COVID-19 vaccine or a placebo. CDR3 amino acids: CATSTQPGPNEKLFF. The CDR3 nucleotides read TGTGCCACCAGCACCCAACCTGGGCCTAATGAAAAACTGTTTTTT. Based on the CDR3 plus reference TRBV15 and TRBJ1-4, the full variable domain is DAMVIQNPRYQVTQFGKPVTLSCSQTLNHNVMYWYQQKSSQAPKLLFHYYDKDFNNEADTPDNFQSRRPNTSFCFLDIRSPGLGDTAMYLCATSTQPGPNEKLFFGSGTQLSVL.